The clone carrying this TCR beta chain was recorded once. The data belong to a study of T cells in Graves' hyperthyroidism and ophthalmopathy. About the study: Peripheral blood specimens were obtained at initial diagnosis, prior to any treatment.

Authors of the study amplified TCR beta CDR3 regions from RNA transcripts. First-round RT-PCR with HTBI primers amplified the TCR CDR3 region. TCRdb passed the multiplex PCR reads through MiXCR, listing each CDR3 protein once. The sample contains around 520,000 distinct CDR3 sequences, about 24% of which appear only once. At least 3 on the Clinical Activity Score was recorded for ophthalmopathy patients, who also had NOSPECS grade at least 4 and duration under 3 months. Diagnoses rested on clinical symptoms, serum thyroxine and TRAb, thyroid ultrasound and orbital computed tomography. Extraction of PBMCs used 9 to 10 ml of fresh peripheral blood. CDR3 length: 15 residues. Germline V gene sequence: CDR1 SNHLY, CDR2 FYNNEI. V gave up 5 bases and J gave up 7 bases; unmatched junction bases: 14.

This chain uses TRBV2 with TRBJ2-7; 7 bases are a match to TRBD2. Sequenced material: blood. The receptor comes from a woman between 25 and 40 years old with Graves' ophthalmopathy. The CDR3 region is CASSRTRGTTGEQYF. CDR3 bases: TGTGCCAGCAGTCGGACTAGAGGTACTACGGGTGAGCAGTACTTC.